One and the same sample provided the 12 T cell receptor beta chains below, sequenced in a study of blood T cell repertoires in COVID-19. Here immunoSEQ multiplex PCR was the method, and the copy in TCRdb shows in-frame clones only, minus some. Among some 100,000 clones listed, about 79% were seen once. Sequenced material: peripheral blood. The receptors were sampled from a woman of 80 years or more with active or convalescent COVID-19.

The chain has TRBV21-1 and TRBJ2-7; TRBD2 was called by the table and not checked on the DNA. TRBV21-1 is termed a pseudogene. The CDR3 length is 19 residues. DNA for the CDR3: TGTGCCAGCAGCAAATGCCTGGCTAGCGGGAGGTCCTTATCCTACGAGCAGTACTTC. This gives the protein CASSKCLASGRSLSYEQYF.

The genes are TRBV10-3 and TRBJ1-5; TRBD1 aligns across 7 bases. Germline CDR1 ENHRY, CDR2 SYGVKD. CDR3 size: 15 residues. The V segment lost 5 bases and the J segment 1 base; nucleotides outside the gene matches: 5. The CDR3 spells CAISSGTESNQPQHF. CDR3 in DNA: TGTGCCATCAGTTCCGGGACAGAAAGCAATCAGCCCCAGCATTTT.

This rearrangement joins TRBV21-1 to TRBJ1-2; the table's D call of TRBD1 was not tested on the DNA. TRBV21-1 is a pseudogene. The CDR3 is made up of 16 amino acids. CDR3 in amino acids: CASSKGPGQGNRGYTF. The DNA for the CDR3 is TGTGCCAGCAGCAAAGGGCCGGGCCAGGGGAATAGAGGCTACACCTTC.

This clone was counted only a few times. For the CDR3, the DNA is TGCGCCAGCAGCAAGCTAGCGGGAGCAGGGACCGGGGAGCTGTTTTTT. This sequence encodes CASSKLAGAGTGELFF. The V gene is TRBV5-1, the J gene TRBJ2-2, with 10 bases identical to TRBD2. The V gene end was trimmed by 4 bases and the J gene end by 5 bases; junction bases not matched to a gene: 8. Germline V lookup: CDR1 SGHRS, CDR2 YFSETQ. This CDR3 has 16 residues.

The V gene is TRBV19, the J gene TRBJ2-7; a possible D gene is TRBD1 (5 bases). There are 13 residues in the CDR3. V dropped 3 bases and J dropped 6 bases, with 12 bases sitting between them. Germline V gene data show CDR1 as LNHDA and CDR2 as SQIVND (reference sequence). The CDR3 spells CASSMGQAVEQYF. CDR3 nucleotide sequence: TGTGCCAGTAGTATGGGGCAAGCTGTCGAGCAGTACTTC.

The J gene is TRBJ2-7, the V gene TRBV4-1; 10 nucleotides agree with TRBD2. This CDR3 has 15 amino acids. From germline, CDR1 is MGHRA and CDR2 YSYEKL. With 4 bases clipped from V and 6 bases from J, the junction kept 9 bases outside the gene matches. Here the CDR3 DNA reads TGCGCCAGCAGCCGAAACCCCGGGACTAGCGTCGAGCAGTACTTC. Amino acids: CASSRNPGTSVEQYF.

The V gene is TRBV6-5, the J gene TRBJ1-1; D is unresolved. There are 13 residues in the CDR3. V lost 6 bases and J lost 4, with 12 bases in between. Per germline, CDR1 MNHEY and CDR2 SVGAGI. The CDR3 DNA reads as TGTGCCAGCAGGGGCCGGGGAAGCACTGAAGCTTTCTTT. It codes for CASRGRGSTEAFF.

V gene TRBV7-9 combines with J gene TRBJ1-1, with 9 bases matching TRBD1. Germline V lookup: CDR1 SEHNR, CDR2 FQNEAQ (reference sequence). With 1 base clipped from V and 4 bases from J, the junction kept 1 base outside the gene matches. The CDR3 is made up of 14 amino acids. This chain's CDR3 is CASSLEQGATEAFF. The CDR3 bases are TGTGCCAGCAGCTTAGAACAGGGGGCCACTGAAGCTTTCTTT.

This chain uses TRBV30 with TRBJ2-7, with a tentative D call TRBD1 (6 bases). CDR3 length: 12 amino acids. V was pared by 3 bases and J by 4 bases, with 10 bases between. Looked up from germline, CDR1 is GTSNPN and CDR2 is SVGIG (reference sequence). The CDR3 nucleotides are TGTGCCTGGAGCGCAGGGGTTTACGAGCAGTACTTC. The encoded protein is CAWSAGVYEQYF.

This clone was observed a handful of times. The chain carries TRBV4-1 and TRBJ2-1; possible D gene TRBD2, 6 bases. The CDR3 length is 16 residues. V was shortened by 1 base and J by 3 bases, with 13 bases between the two germline ends. Germline CDR1 MGHRA, CDR2 YSYEKL. The DNA of the CDR3 is TGCGCCAGCAGCCAAGTCCGCCTCGGGGGCTACAATGAGCAGTTCTTC. As protein: CASSQVRLGGYNEQFF.

This sequence joins TRBV5-5 and TRBJ1-2; 7 bases map to TRBD1. Looked up from germline, CDR1 is SGHKS and CDR2 is YYEKEE (reference sequence). CDR3 length: 15 amino acids. J was trimmed by 7 bases and V by 3 bases; bases with no gene match: 12. The CDR3 nucleotides are TGTGCCAGCAGCTGGGACAACAGGGGTCGGTCTGGCTACACCTTC. This gives the protein CASSWDNRGRSGYTF.

V usage is TRBV12-5 and J usage is TRBJ1-1; TRBD1 matches 8 bases. Germline V gene sequence: CDR1 LGHNT, CDR2 FRNRAP. Trimming took 3 bases from V and 8 from J; bases not matched to a gene: 5. CDR3 length equals 13 residues. DNA for the CDR3: TGTGCTAGTGGTTTTGGGACAGGTCAAGAAGCTTTCTTT. This gives the protein CASGFGTGQEAFF.